This T cell receptor beta chain came from a study of blood T cell repertoires in COVID-19. At the level of the study: Specimens from acute and convalescent COVID-19 originated in the United States, Italy and Spain.

Some clones are missing from TCRdb's copy, which holds only in-frame ones; the method was immunoSEQ multiplex PCR. The repertoire holds about 15,000 clones, with around 90% as singletons. This CDR3 has 17 amino acids. The J segment lost 2 bases and the V segment lost 9 bases, leaving 16 bases of the junction unmatched. Sequencing was carried out using peripheral blood. The TCR originated in a human donor with active COVID-19. The donor label of this sample is uncertain. The chain is built from TRBV6-7 and TRBJ2-7, with 10 bases identical to TRBD1. TRBV6-7 is flagged as an ORF with uncertain function. The DNA of the CDR3 is TGTGCCAGACCATGGGCCTGGGGACAGGGGAACCCCTACGAGCAGTACTTC. It yields the protein CARPWAWGQGNPYEQYF.